The entry that follows covers one T cell receptor beta chain sequence. What it binds is unknown. This entry belongs to a study of OX40 agonist ivuxolimab in advanced cancers. About the study: Dose-escalation patients suffered from hepatocellular carcinoma, melanoma, renal cell or head and neck cancer. It was permissible to have had prior anti-PD-1, anti-PD-L1 or anti-CTLA-4 therapy, and around 40% had some.

Study conclusions and caveats: Average numbers of expanded clones were greater in CD8+ T cells than in CD4+.

Here immunoSEQ multiplex PCR was the method, and the copy in TCRdb shows in-frame clones only, minus some. The data hold about 74,000 clones, with more than 70% observed a single time. The sample here was CD4+ or CD8+ T cells sorted from blood, taken in a trial of the OX40 agonist ivuxolimab. This clonotype originated in an adult with an advanced solid tumor such as melanoma, head and neck, liver or kidney cancer.

Written as DNA, the CDR3 is TGTGCCAGCTCATTTCTAGCGTCCCGGAGAGAAAACATTCAGTACTTC. Its protein is CASSFLASRRENIQYF. The rearrangement uses TRBV18 and TRBJ2-4, with D maybe TRBD2 (6 bases). The CDR3 has 16 amino acids. CDR1 KGHSH and CDR2 LQKENI come from the germline V gene. The V end lost 5 bases, the J end lost 5 bases, and 19 bases lay between the germline ends.